The 28 T cell receptor beta chains below were found in one sample sequenced in a study of T cells in Graves' hyperthyroidism and ophthalmopathy. Template material for amplifying TCR beta CDR3 regions consisted of RNA transcripts. First-round RT-PCR of the TCR CDR3 relied on the HTBI primer set. TCRdb passed the multiplex PCR reads through MiXCR, listing each CDR3 protein once. The sample has more than 250,000 distinct CDR3 sequences, around 15% seen once; the top ten hold roughly 30%. Sequencing used blood. These receptors were taken from a woman aged 45-59 years with Graves' hyperthyroidism that later progressed to Graves' ophthalmopathy.

This clonotype was counted only a few times. The gene calls are TRBV20-1 and TRBJ1-2, with no clear D. The V end lost 6 bases, the J end lost 7 bases, and 15 bases lay between the germline ends. The CDR3 totals 12 residues. The germline gives CDR1 DFQATT, CDR2 SNEGSKA (reference sequence). The CDR3 loop is CSAKTPRGGYTF. The CDR3 DNA sequence: TGCAGTGCAAAAACCCCTAGAGGTGGCTACACCTTC.

This chain uses TRBV9 with TRBJ1-2; weak D call: TRBD1 (5 bases). Germline V gives CDR1 SGDLS, CDR2 YYNGEE. This CDR3 region has 13 residues. Trimming removed 4 bases from V and 6 bases from J, with 13 bases in between. As DNA, the CDR3 is TGTGCCAGCAGCCCGAGACCAGGGAATGGCTACACCTTC. Its translation is CASSPRPGNGYTF.

This clonotype was counted between two and nine times. The V call is TRBV2, the J call TRBJ1-3; 7 bases align to TRBD1. The V gene end was trimmed by 6 bases and the J gene end by 2 bases; junction bases not matched to a gene: 4. In germline, CDR1 is SNHLY, CDR2 FYNNEI. This CDR3 region has 14 residues. CDR3 nucleotide sequence: TGTGCCAGCAGCCGAGGGGGCACTGGAAACACCATATATTTT. Translation gives CASSRGGTGNTIYF.

The sample holds a few counts of this clonotype. The rearrangement joins TRBV20-1 to TRBJ1-1; no clear D. The V gene's germline CDR1 is DFQATT and CDR2 SNEGSKA (reference sequence). The CDR3 sequence is 11 residues long. V lost 3 bases and J 2 bases, leaving 4 bases between the germline ends. CDR3 bases: TGCAGTGCTAGGGACAACACTGAAGCTTTCTTT. Protein product: CSARDNTEAFF.

This clonotype was seen ten or more times. The rearrangement joins TRBV14 to TRBJ1-2; no reliable D call. V dropped 10 bases and J dropped 4 bases, with 13 bases sitting between them. From germline, CDR1 is SGHDN and CDR2 FVKESK. The CDR3 covers 12 residues. The CDR3, as DNA: TGTGCCACCCACGGGCCCTTCTATGGCTACACCTTC. Amino acids: CATHGPFYGYTF.

This clonotype was counted a few times. The chain joins TRBV19 to TRBJ1-2, with 7 bases fitting TRBD1. Per the germline V gene, CDR1 is LNHDA and CDR2 is SQIVND (reference sequence). The ends lost 6 bases at V and 0 bases at J; junction bases unmatched: 7. The CDR3 runs to 15 residues. CDR3 protein: CASSGNRGSNYGYTF. Here the CDR3 DNA reads TGTGCCAGTAGCGGGAACAGGGGCTCTAACTATGGCTACACCTTC.

The J gene is TRBJ2-1, the V gene TRBV9, with TRBD1 as a possible D gene (5 bases). The germline V gene encodes CDR1 SGDLS and CDR2 YYNGEE. Trimming stripped 3 bases from V and 1 base from J, with 8 bases between. The CDR3 length is 14 residues. The CDR3 loop reads CASSGRDSYNEQFF. In DNA, the CDR3 is TGTGCCAGCAGCGGCAGGGATTCCTACAATGAGCAGTTCTTC.

In this sample, this clonotype turned up many times. This chain joins TRBV5-6 and TRBJ1-5; tentative D call: TRBD1 (5 bases). The CDR3 totals 14 residues. V was clipped by 2 bases and J by 1 base, with 7 bases between them. CDR1 and CDR2 from the germline V gene are SGHDT and YYEEEE. The CDR3 DNA reads TGTGCCAGCAGCTTTGGGGACAGCAATCAGCCCCAGCATTTT. It yields the protein CASSFGDSNQPQHF.

This clonotype was seen repeatedly, ten times or more. This rearrangement joins TRBV11-1 to TRBJ2-2; no firm D call. V was trimmed by 7 bases and J by 1 base, leaving 13 bases between them. The CDR3 consists of 15 residues. CDR1 is SGHAT and CDR2 is FQDESV in the germline V gene (reference sequence). The CDR3 sequence is CASTPRHMNTGELFF. The CDR3 nucleotides read TGTGCCAGCACACCCCGGCACATGAACACCGGGGAGCTGTTTTTT.

This clonotype occurred many times. The rearrangement links TRBV3-1 to TRBJ2-2; D unclear. Germline lookup yields CDR1 LGHDT and CDR2 YNNKEL (reference sequence). The length of the CDR3 is 16 residues. V dropped 1 base and J dropped 0 bases, with 9 bases sitting between them. CDR3 nucleotide sequence: TGTGCCAGCAGCCAAGCGTGGTATACGAACACCGGGGAGCTGTTTTTT. The encoded protein is CASSQAWYTNTGELFF.

This chain uses TRBV6-2 or TRBV6-3 with TRBJ2-1; unclear D gene. Germline values: CDR1 MNHEY, CDR2 SVGEGT. The CDR3 runs 15 residues. Trimming stripped 3 bases from V and 6 bases from J, with 15 bases between. The CDR3: CASSYGPANRNEQFF. Written as DNA, the CDR3 is TGTGCCAGCAGTTATGGCCCGGCTAATCGCAATGAGCAGTTCTTC.

The sample holds many counts of this clonotype. This chain links TRBV28 with TRBJ1-3, with 7 bases aligning to TRBD1. Trimming cost V 8 bases and J 3 bases; bases outside gene matches: 10. This CDR3 spans 15 amino acids. The germline V gene has CDR1 MDHEN and CDR2 SYDVKM. CDR3 nucleotide sequence: TGTGCCAGCTCTTTGACAGGGTTGGGTGGAAACACCATATATTTT. It codes for CASSLTGLGGNTIYF. Based on the CDR3 plus reference TRBV28 and TRBJ1-3, the full variable domain is DVKVTQSSRYLVKRTGEKVFLECVQDMDHENMFWYRQDPGLGLRLIYFSYDVKMKEKGDIPEGYSVSREKKERFSLILESASTNQTSMYLCASSLTGLGGNTIYFGEGSWLTVV.

About this clonotype itself: Being one base from a much bigger clone, this may be a read error. This chain connects TRBV5-1 to TRBJ2-5, with D possibly being TRBD1 (6 bases). CDR3 length: 15 residues. Germline values: CDR1 SGHRS, CDR2 YFSETQ. In DNA form, the CDR3 reads TGCGCCCGCAGAGTGACAGGCCAGACGCAAGAGACCCAGTACTTC. Translated, it gives CARRVTGQTQETQYF.

This clonotype was observed many times. The chain is built from TRBV7-8 and TRBJ1-5; perhaps TRBD1 as D (5 bases). CDR1 is SGHVS, CDR2 FQNEAQ, per germline. Deletions cut 4 bases from V and 4 bases from J, with 14 bases between. CDR3 length: 15 residues. Written as DNA, the CDR3 is TGTGCCAGCAGCTCACACAGGAGTAAGAATCAGCCCCAGCATTTT. Its translation is CASSSHRSKNQPQHF.

The table lists this clonotype with many counts. The chain couples TRBV5-1 to TRBJ1-1; D is unclear. This CDR3 comprises 12 residues. The germline gives CDR1 SGHRS, CDR2 YFSETQ. V was cut by 4 bases and J by 8 bases, with 12 bases left in between. The CDR3 sequence: CASSGRQREAFF. CDR3 coding DNA: TGCGCCAGCAGCGGACGACAAAGGGAAGCTTTCTTT.

This clonotype has ten or more counts. Relative to the germline gene, one junction end is altered; a read error may explain this. This sequence joins TRBV28 and TRBJ2-7; 8 positions agree with TRBD2. The germline CDR1 and CDR2 sequences are MDHEN and SYDVKM. This CDR3 has 14 residues. The chain's CDR3 is CASSKREFDYERYF. As DNA, the CDR3 is TGTGCCAGCAGCAAGCGGGAGTTCGACTACGAGCGGTACTTC.

The sample holds many counts of this clonotype. This rearrangement joins TRBV20-1 to TRBJ2-3; TRBD1 might be the D (6 bases). Germline V gene lookup returns CDR1 DFQATT and CDR2 SNEGSKA (reference sequence). V was trimmed by 0 bases and J by 2 bases, leaving 12 bases between them. The CDR3 has 15 residues. DNA of the CDR3: TGCAGTGCTAGAGACTTGACAGGTTCCACAGATACGCAGTATTTT. Translation gives CSARDLTGSTDTQYF.

This clonotype was seen ten or more times. The chain carries TRBV11-1 and TRBJ2-7, with 9 bases identical to TRBD2. The CDR3 covers 14 residues. Per the germline V gene, CDR1 is SGHAT and CDR2 is FQDESV (reference sequence). V trimming: 3 bases; J trimming: 3 bases; junction bases outside the gene matches: 3. CDR3 in DNA: TGTGCCAGCAGCTTGACTAGCGGAAACTACGAGCAGTACTTC. Encoded protein: CASSLTSGNYEQYF.

This clonotype has at least ten counts. The V gene is TRBV6-1, the J gene TRBJ2-7; TRBD2 might be the D (6 bases). Germline V gene sequence: CDR1 MNHNS, CDR2 SASEGT. V was shortened by 4 bases and J by 1 base, with 14 bases between the two germline ends. The CDR3 spans 15 residues. The CDR3 here is CASSGERVTSYEQYF. The CDR3 bases are TGTGCCAGCAGTGGAGAGCGGGTGACATCCTACGAGCAGTACTTC.

This clonotype occurred many times. This chain joins TRBV7-3 and TRBJ2-5; 7 nucleotides match TRBD2. J was trimmed by 2 bases and V by 0 bases; bases with no gene match: 0. The CDR3 is 14 amino acids. CDR1 SGHTA and CDR2 FQGTGA come from the germline V gene. CDR3 region: CASSLTGRQETQYF. The CDR3, as DNA: TGTGCCAGCAGCTTAACCGGGAGGCAAGAGACCCAGTACTTC.

This chain joins TRBV29-1 and TRBJ1-1, with D maybe TRBD1 (6 bases). The CDR3 runs to 12 residues. V was trimmed by 6 bases and J by 6 bases, leaving 14 bases between them. Germline values: CDR1 SQVTM, CDR2 ANQGSEA. In DNA, the CDR3 is TGCAGCGTAAATACAGGGAGCCCTGAAGCTTTCTTT. Translating it yields CSVNTGSPEAFF.

The chain links TRBV27 to TRBJ1-2; TRBD1 matches at 9 bases. Losses at the gene ends were 3 bases for V and 5 bases for J; bases not matched to a gene: 1. CDR1 MNHEY and CDR2 SMNVEV come from the germline V gene (reference sequence). This CDR3 contains 13 residues. The CDR3 sequence is CASSFGQGYGYTF. The CDR3 DNA reads as TGTGCCAGCAGTTTCGGACAGGGGTATGGCTACACCTTC.

CDR3 sequence (DNA): TGTGCCAGCAGCGTAGAATCCGGGATGGACCCAAATGAGCAGTTCTTC. Translation: CASSVESGMDPNEQFF. The chain uses TRBV9 and TRBJ2-1, with D perhaps matching TRBD2 (5 bases). The V and J ends lost 0 bases and 7 bases respectively, with 17 bases between them. The CDR3 length is 16 residues. CDR1 and CDR2 (germline): SGDLS, YYNGEE.

This clonotype was observed a few times. The chain recombines TRBV5-1 with TRBJ1-6; D gene ambiguous. The length of the CDR3 is 13 residues. The germline V and J ends were trimmed by 4 bases and 0 bases, with 2 bases remaining between them. Germline V gene data show CDR1 as SGHRS and CDR2 as YFSETQ. CDR3 region: CASSASYNSPLHF. The CDR3 DNA reads TGCGCCAGCAGCGCCTCCTATAATTCACCCCTCCACTTT.

This clonotype was observed at least ten times. The chain combines TRBV20-1 with TRBJ2-7; D is unresolved. V was pared by 5 bases and J by 0 bases, with 8 bases between. The CDR3 contains 12 residues. Germline V CDR1 and CDR2: DFQATT, SNEGSKA (reference sequence). The CDR3 loop reads CSASQDSYEQYF. CDR3 nucleotide sequence: TGCAGTGCTTCCCAAGACTCCTACGAGCAGTACTTC.

This clonotype was seen ten or more times. The chain recombines TRBV7-3 with TRBJ2-1; no reliable D call. CDR1 and CDR2 from the germline V gene are SGHTA and FQGTGA. This CDR3 is built from 13 residues. V dropped 4 bases and J dropped 8 bases, with 12 bases sitting between them. CDR3 amino acids: CASSSFSGDEQFF. Here the CDR3 DNA reads TGTGCCAGCAGCTCTTTCTCGGGTGATGAGCAGTTCTTC.

This clonotype was recorded at least ten times. The chain uses TRBV27 and TRBJ2-7; 8 bases line up with TRBD2. V was clipped by 5 bases and J by 5 bases; unmatched bases: 5. The CDR3 sequence is 13 residues long. CDR1 is MNHEY and CDR2 is SMNVEV in the germline V gene (reference sequence). CDR3 DNA: TGTGCCAGCAGTCTTAGCGGGACCCACGAGCAGTACTTC. As protein: CASSLSGTHEQYF.

This clonotype was seen ten or more times. J is TRBJ2-7 and V is TRBV5-5; 10 positions match TRBD2. Per germline, CDR1 SGHKS and CDR2 YYEKEE (reference sequence). Trimming removed 3 bases from V and 0 bases from J; junction bases left unmatched: 0. CDR3 size: 14 residues. CDR3: CASSSSGSSYEQYF. Here the CDR3 DNA reads TGTGCCAGCAGCTCTAGCGGGAGCTCCTACGAGCAGTACTTC.